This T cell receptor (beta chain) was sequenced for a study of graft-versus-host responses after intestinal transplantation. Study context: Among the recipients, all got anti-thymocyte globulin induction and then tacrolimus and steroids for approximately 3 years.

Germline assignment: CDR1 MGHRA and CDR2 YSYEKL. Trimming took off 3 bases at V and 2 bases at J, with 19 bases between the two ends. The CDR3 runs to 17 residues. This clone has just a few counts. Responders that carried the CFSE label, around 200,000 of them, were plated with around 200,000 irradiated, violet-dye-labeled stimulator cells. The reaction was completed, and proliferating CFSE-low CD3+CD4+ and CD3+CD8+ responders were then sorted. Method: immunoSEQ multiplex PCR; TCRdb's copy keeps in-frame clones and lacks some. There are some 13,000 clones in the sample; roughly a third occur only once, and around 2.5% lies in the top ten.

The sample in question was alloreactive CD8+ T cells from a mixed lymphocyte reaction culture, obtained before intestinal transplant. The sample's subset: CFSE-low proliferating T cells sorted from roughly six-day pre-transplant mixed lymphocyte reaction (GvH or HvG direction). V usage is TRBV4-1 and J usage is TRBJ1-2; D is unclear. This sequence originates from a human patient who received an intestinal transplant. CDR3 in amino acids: CASSQIGRRRKNYGYTF. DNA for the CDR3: TGCGCCAGCAGCCAGATAGGCCGCCGACGGAAGAACTATGGCTACACCTTC.